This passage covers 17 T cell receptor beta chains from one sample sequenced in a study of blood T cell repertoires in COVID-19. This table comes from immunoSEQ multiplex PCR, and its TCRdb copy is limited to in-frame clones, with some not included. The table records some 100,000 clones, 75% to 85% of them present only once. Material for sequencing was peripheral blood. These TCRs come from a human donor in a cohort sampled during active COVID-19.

The CDR3 loop reads CASSPGQRFYEQYF. The CDR3 nucleotides are TGTGCCAGCAGCCCCGGACAGCGTTTCTACGAGCAGTACTTC. The V and J genes are TRBV6-5 and TRBJ2-7, with D maybe TRBD1 (6 bases). Germline V gene sequence: CDR1 MNHEY, CDR2 SVGAGI. The CDR3 totals 14 residues. Trimming stripped 6 bases from V and 3 bases from J, with 15 bases between.

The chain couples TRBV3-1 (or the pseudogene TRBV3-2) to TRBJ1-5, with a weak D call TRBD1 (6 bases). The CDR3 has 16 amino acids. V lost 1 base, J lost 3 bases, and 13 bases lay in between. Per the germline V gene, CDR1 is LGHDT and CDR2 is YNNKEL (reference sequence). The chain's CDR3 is CASSQGPRGSNQPQHF. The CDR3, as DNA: TGTGCCAGCAGCCAAGGCCCCAGGGGCTCCAATCAGCCCCAGCATTTT.

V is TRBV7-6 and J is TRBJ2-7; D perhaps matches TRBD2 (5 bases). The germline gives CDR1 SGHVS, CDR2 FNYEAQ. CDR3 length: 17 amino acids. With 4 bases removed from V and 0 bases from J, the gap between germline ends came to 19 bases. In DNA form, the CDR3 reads TGTGCCAGCAGCTCCCTCGGAGCCGGGATGAGCTCCTACGAGCAGTACTTC. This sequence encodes CASSSLGAGMSSYEQYF.

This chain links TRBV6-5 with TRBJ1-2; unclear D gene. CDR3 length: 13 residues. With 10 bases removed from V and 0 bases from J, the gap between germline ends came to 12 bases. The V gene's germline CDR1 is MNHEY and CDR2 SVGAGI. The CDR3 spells CATKDFSNYGYTF. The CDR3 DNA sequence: TGTGCCACCAAGGACTTTTCTAACTATGGCTACACCTTC.

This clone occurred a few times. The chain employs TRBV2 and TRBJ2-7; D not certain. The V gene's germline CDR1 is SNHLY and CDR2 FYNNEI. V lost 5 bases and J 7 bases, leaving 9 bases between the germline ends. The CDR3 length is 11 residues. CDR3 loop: CASSLIMEQYF. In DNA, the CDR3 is TGTGCCAGCAGTCTTATAATGGAGCAGTACTTC.

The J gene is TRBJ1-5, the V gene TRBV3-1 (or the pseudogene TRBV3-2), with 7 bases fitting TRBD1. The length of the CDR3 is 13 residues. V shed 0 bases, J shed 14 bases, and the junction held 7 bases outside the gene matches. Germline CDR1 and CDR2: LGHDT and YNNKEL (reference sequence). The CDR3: CASSQELGTDKHF. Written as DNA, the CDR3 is TGTGCCAGCAGCCAAGAATTAGGGACAGACAAGCATTTT.

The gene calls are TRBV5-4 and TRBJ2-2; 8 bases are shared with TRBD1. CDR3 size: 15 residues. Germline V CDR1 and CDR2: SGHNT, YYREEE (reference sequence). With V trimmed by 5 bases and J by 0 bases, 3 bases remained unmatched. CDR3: CASSTQGANTGELFF. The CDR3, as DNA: TGTGCCAGCAGTACACAGGGGGCGAACACCGGGGAGCTGTTTTTT.

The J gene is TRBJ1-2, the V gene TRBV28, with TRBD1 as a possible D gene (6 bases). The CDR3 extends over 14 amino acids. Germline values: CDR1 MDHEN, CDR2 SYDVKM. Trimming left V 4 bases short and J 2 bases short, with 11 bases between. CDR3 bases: TGTGCCAGCAGTTCGGGGACACCAAACTATGGCTACACCTTC. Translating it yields CASSSGTPNYGYTF.

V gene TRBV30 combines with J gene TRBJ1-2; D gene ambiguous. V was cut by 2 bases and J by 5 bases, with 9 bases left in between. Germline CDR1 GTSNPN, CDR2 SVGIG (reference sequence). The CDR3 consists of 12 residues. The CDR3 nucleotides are TGTGCCTGGAGTAGAGGGAGGTATGGCTACACCTTC. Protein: CAWSRGRYGYTF.

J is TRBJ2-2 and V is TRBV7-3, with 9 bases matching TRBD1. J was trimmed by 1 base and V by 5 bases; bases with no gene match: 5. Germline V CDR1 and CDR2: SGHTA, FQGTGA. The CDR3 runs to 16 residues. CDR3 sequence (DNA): TGTGCCAGCAGCCAAACAGGGGGCGGGAACACCGGGGAGCTGTTTTTT. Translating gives CASSQTGGGNTGELFF.

The CDR3 nucleotides are TGTGCCAGCAGCTCCAAAGGGACTCACTCTGGGGCCAACGTCCTGACTTTC. It is translated as CASSSKGTHSGANVLTF. The chain couples TRBV7-3 to TRBJ2-6, with D perhaps matching TRBD2 (6 bases). V lost 4 bases and J lost 0, with 13 bases in between. Germline CDR1 reads SGHTA; CDR2 reads FQGTGA. CDR3 length: 17 amino acids.

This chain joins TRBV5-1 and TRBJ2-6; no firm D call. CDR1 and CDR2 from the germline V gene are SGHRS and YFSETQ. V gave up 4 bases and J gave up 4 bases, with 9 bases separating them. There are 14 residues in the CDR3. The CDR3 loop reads CASSAEWGANVLTF. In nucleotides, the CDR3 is TGCGCCAGCAGCGCGGAGTGGGGGGCCAACGTCCTGACTTTC.

This chain's CDR3 is CASSEFGTGRRGYTF. As DNA, the CDR3 is TGTGCCAGCAGTGAATTCGGGACAGGGAGGAGGGGCTACACCTTC. V gene TRBV25-1 combines with J gene TRBJ1-2, with 9 positions matching TRBD1. Germline V gene data show CDR1 as MGHDK and CDR2 as SYGVNS. The CDR3 has 15 amino acids. The V and J ends lost 1 base and 8 bases, in that order; junction bases with no gene match: 8.

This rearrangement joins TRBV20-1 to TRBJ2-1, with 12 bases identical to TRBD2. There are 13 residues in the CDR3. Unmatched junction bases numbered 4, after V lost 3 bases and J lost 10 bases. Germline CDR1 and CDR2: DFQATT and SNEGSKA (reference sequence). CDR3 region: CSASNGLAGEQFF. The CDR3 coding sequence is TGCAGTGCTAGTAACGGACTAGCGGGAGAGCAGTTCTTC.

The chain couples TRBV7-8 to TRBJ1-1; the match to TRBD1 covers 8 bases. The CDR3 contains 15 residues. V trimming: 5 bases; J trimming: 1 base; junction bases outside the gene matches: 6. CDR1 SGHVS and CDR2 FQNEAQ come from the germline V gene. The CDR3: CASSPGTGANTEAFF. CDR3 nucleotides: TGTGCCAGCAGCCCCGGGACAGGAGCGAACACTGAAGCTTTCTTT.

The DNA for the CDR3 is TGTGCCTGGACCAGGGCTGCGAACACCGGGGAGCTGTTTTTT. This translates into CAWTRAANTGELFF. V and J are TRBV30 and TRBJ2-2; D is perhaps TRBD1 (5 bases). With 4 bases removed from V and 0 bases from J, the gap between germline ends came to 9 bases. Germline V gene sequence: CDR1 GTSNPN, CDR2 SVGIG (reference sequence). This CDR3 contains 14 residues.

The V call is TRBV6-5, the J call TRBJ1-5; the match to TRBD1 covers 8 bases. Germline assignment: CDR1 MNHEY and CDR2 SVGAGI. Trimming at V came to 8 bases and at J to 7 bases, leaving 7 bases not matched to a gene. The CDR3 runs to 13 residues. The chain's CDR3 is CASDRGRGQPQHF. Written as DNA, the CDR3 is TGTGCCAGCGACAGGGGCAGGGGCCAGCCCCAGCATTTT.